This T cell receptor beta chain derives from a study of identical twins. TCRdb ran MiXCR on the 5' RACE reads and lists one entry per CDR3 protein. The sample lists around 1.7 million distinct CDR3 sequences, around a third occurring once. The CDR3 has 12 residues. Germline V gene lookup returns CDR1 DFQATT and CDR2 SNEGSKA (reference sequence). V shed 0 bases and J shed 7 bases, with 6 bases lying between them. This TCR was sampled from a newborn girl in good health. The sequencing input was cord blood. V is TRBV20-1 and J is TRBJ2-2; D is undetermined. CDR3 nucleotides: TGCAGTGCTAGAGATCCTGGCGGGGAGCTGTTTTTT. Encoded protein: CSARDPGGELFF.